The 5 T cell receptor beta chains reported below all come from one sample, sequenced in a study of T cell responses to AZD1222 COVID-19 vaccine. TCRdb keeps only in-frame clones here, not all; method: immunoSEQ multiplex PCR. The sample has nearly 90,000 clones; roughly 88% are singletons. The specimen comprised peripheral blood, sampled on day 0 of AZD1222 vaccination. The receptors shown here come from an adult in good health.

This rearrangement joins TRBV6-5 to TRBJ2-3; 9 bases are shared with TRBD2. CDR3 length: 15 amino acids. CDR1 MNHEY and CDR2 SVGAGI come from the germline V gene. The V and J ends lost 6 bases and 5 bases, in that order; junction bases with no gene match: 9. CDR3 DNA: TGTGCCAGCAGCCCACCTGGCGGGAGGGGAGATACGCAGTATTTT. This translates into CASSPPGGRGDTQYF.

The CDR3 sequence: CASSQTGEWGEQYF. The CDR3 coding sequence is TGTGCCAGCAGTCAGACAGGGGAATGGGGCGAGCAGTACTTC. This rearrangement joins TRBV6-2 or TRBV6-3 to TRBJ2-7, with 8 bases lining up with TRBD1. The junction had 9 bases not matched to a gene; V was cut back by 5 bases and J by 6 bases. CDR3 length: 14 residues. Germline-derived CDR1 and CDR2 are MNHEY and SVGEGT.

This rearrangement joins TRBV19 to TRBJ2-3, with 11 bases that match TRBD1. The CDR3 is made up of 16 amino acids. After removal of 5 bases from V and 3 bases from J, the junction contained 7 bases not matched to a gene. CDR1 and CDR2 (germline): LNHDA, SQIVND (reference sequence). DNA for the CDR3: TGTGCCAGTAGTTTCAACCGGGACAGGGGGACAGATACGCAGTATTTT. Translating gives CASSFNRDRGTDTQYF. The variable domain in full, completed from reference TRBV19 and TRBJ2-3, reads DGGITQSPKYLFRKEGQNVTLSCEQNLNHDAMYWYRQDPGQGLRLIYYSQIVNDFQKGDIAEGYSVSREKKESFPLTVTSAQKNPTAFYLCASSFNRDRGTDTQYFGPGTRLTVL.

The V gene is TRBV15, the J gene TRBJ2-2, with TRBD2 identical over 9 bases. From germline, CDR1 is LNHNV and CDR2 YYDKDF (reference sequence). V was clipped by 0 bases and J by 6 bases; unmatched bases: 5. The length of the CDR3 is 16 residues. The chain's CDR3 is CATSRDLAGVSGELFF. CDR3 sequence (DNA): TGTGCCACCAGCAGAGATTTAGCGGGAGTGTCCGGGGAGCTGTTTTTT. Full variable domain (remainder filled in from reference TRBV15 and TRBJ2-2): DAMVIQNPRYQVTQFGKPVTLSCSQTLNHNVMYWYQQKSSQAPKLLFHYYDKDFNNEADTPDNFQSRRPNTSFCFLDIRSPGLGDTAMYLCATSRDLAGVSGELFFGEGSRLTVL.

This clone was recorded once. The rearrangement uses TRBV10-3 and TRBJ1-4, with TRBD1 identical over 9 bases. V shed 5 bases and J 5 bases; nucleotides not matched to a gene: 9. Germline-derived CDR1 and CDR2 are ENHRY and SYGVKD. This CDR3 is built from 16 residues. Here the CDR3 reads CAISPQGAGNNEKLFF. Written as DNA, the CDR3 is TGTGCCATCAGTCCACAGGGGGCGGGAAACAATGAAAAACTGTTTTTT.